These 32 T cell receptor beta chains originate from one sample sequenced in a study of neurological immune-mediated disorders. TCRdb re-called the 5' RACE reads with MiXCR, one entry per CDR3 protein. The sample contains 15,000 to 20,000 distinct CDR3 sequences, 20% to 25% of which appear only once. Sequencing input: PBMCs. The receptor source for this set is a man over 45 in good health.

This clonotype has ten or more counts. The chain recombines TRBV7-2 with TRBJ2-3, with TRBD2 identical over 10 bases. The germline V gene has CDR1 SGHTA and CDR2 FQGNSA. The CDR3 sequence is 16 residues long. With V trimmed by 4 bases and J by 4 bases, 8 bases remained unmatched. This CDR3 reads CASSSASGRAADTQYF. In DNA form, the CDR3 reads TGTGCCAGCAGCTCCGCAAGCGGGAGGGCGGCAGATACGCAGTATTTT.

This clonotype was recorded many times. The rearrangement links TRBV11-2 to TRBJ2-5; D unclear. Trimming shortened V by 2 bases and J by 4 bases, and 5 bases separated the two germline ends. This CDR3 is built from 12 residues. The germline V gene encodes CDR1 SGHAT and CDR2 FQNNGV. The DNA for the CDR3 is TGTGCCAGCAGCTTATTGCCAGAGACCCAGTACTTC. It translates to CASSLLPETQYF.

This clonotype came up many times. The CDR3, as DNA: TGCAGCGTTCGGACAGGGGCCAGCAATCAGCCCCAGCATTTT. Translation: CSVRTGASNQPQHF. The V gene is TRBV29-1, the J gene TRBJ1-5; 9 bases match TRBD1. Germline V gene sequence: CDR1 SQVTM, CDR2 ANQGSEA. The CDR3 runs to 14 residues. V lost 5 bases to trimming and J lost 1 base; unmatched junction nucleotides: 3.

This chain joins TRBV18 and TRBJ2-1; D uncertain. CDR3 length equals 12 residues. Trimming left V 3 bases short and J 9 bases short, with 9 bases between. CDR1 is KGHSH, CDR2 LQKENI, per germline. CDR3: CASSPMDLEQFF. As DNA, the CDR3 is TGTGCCAGCTCACCGATGGATCTTGAGCAGTTCTTC.

This clonotype was counted ten times or more. This sequence joins TRBV7-2 and TRBJ1-2; D is ambiguous. V was clipped by 5 bases and J by 5 bases, with 15 bases between them. The CDR3 has 14 amino acids. Germline-derived CDR1 and CDR2 are SGHTA and FQGNSA. CDR3 sequence (DNA): TGTGCCAGCAGCCCGCAAACAGCGAGTTATGGCTACACCTTC. Translation gives CASSPQTASYGYTF.

In this sample, this clonotype turned up many times. The rearrangement uses TRBV27 and TRBJ2-2; a possible D gene is TRBD1 (5 bases). Trimming shortened V by 6 bases and J by 0 bases, and 11 bases separated the two germline ends. The germline V gene has CDR1 MNHEY and CDR2 SMNVEV (reference sequence). This CDR3 is built from 15 residues. The CDR3 sequence: CASRQGSPNTGELFF. The CDR3 DNA is TGTGCCAGCAGGCAGGGTTCGCCGAACACCGGGGAGCTGTTTTTT.

This clonotype was found a few times. V usage is TRBV12-3 or TRBV12-4 and J usage is TRBJ2-5; 8 positions agree with TRBD2. CDR3 length equals 13 residues. J was trimmed by 7 bases and V by 4 bases; bases with no gene match: 5. The CDR3, as DNA: TGTGCCAGCAGTTCGACTAGCGTCGGGACCCAGTACTTC. Protein sequence: CASSSTSVGTQYF.

The genes are TRBV5-1 and TRBJ2-3; TRBD1 aligns across 7 bases. J gave up 4 bases and V 0 bases, and 2 bases lay outside the gene matches. The CDR3 spans 14 residues. Germline assignment: CDR1 SGHRS and CDR2 YFSETQ. The CDR3 spells CASSLVQGADTQYF. Written as DNA, the CDR3 is TGCGCCAGCAGCTTGGTCCAGGGGGCAGATACGCAGTATTTT.

This clonotype counts as medium-sized (0.01 to 0.1%). The genes are TRBV5-1 and TRBJ2-1, with no clear D. V was cut by 0 bases and J by 8 bases, with 3 bases left in between. CDR3 length: 11 amino acids. Germline V gene sequence: CDR1 SGHRS, CDR2 YFSETQ. CDR3 in amino acids: CASSLVDEQFF. As DNA, the CDR3 is TGCGCCAGCAGCTTGGTCGATGAGCAGTTCTTC.

Judged by abundance, this clonotype is medium-sized (0.01 to 0.1%). This sequence joins TRBV5-1 and TRBJ2-6; D possibly corresponds to TRBD1 (6 bases). The CDR3 loop spans 15 amino acids. Germline V gene data show CDR1 as SGHRS and CDR2 as YFSETQ. Deletions cut 3 bases from V and 2 bases from J, with 9 bases between. Here the CDR3 reads CASSYTGPGANVLTF. In DNA, the CDR3 is TGCGCCAGCAGCTATACAGGGCCTGGGGCCAACGTCCTGACTTTC.

In its sample, this clonotype was seen many times. The chain joins TRBV27 to TRBJ2-1; 8 positions agree with TRBD2. This CDR3 region has 15 residues. CDR1 is MNHEY and CDR2 is SMNVEV in the germline V gene (reference sequence). Trimming removed 2 bases from V and 8 bases from J; junction bases left unmatched: 8. The DNA of the CDR3 is TGTGCCAGCAGTTTAGTGCGGGAGGTTTTCGATGAGCAGTTCTTC. Protein sequence: CASSLVREVFDEQFF.

This clonotype has ten or more counts. J is TRBJ2-1 and V is TRBV6-4; D gene unclear. The CDR3 has 13 amino acids. V was trimmed by 0 bases and J by 5 bases, leaving 5 bases between them. Germline values: CDR1 MRHNA, CDR2 SNTAGT. CDR3 protein: CASSDSDNNEQFF. Here the CDR3 DNA reads TGTGCCAGCAGTGACTCTGACAACAATGAGCAGTTCTTC.

In its sample, this clonotype was seen many times. The chain employs TRBV6-5 and TRBJ1-6; TRBD1 aligns across 12 bases. The CDR3 runs 18 residues. J lost 3 bases, V lost 6 bases, and 9 bases had no gene match. The germline gives CDR1 MNHEY, CDR2 SVGAGI. In nucleotides, the CDR3 is TGTGCCAGCAGCCTTACGGGACAGGGGGCCGTCTATAATTCACCCCTCCACTTT. This encodes CASSLTGQGAVYNSPLHF.

This clonotype was picked up a small number of times. This chain connects TRBV10-3 to TRBJ2-7; no clear D gene. Trimming stripped 7 bases from V and 3 bases from J, with 13 bases between. The CDR3 is 13 residues long. Germline V gene lookup returns CDR1 ENHRY and CDR2 SYGVKD. CDR3 in DNA: TGTGCCATCAATTATGACTTTTACTACGAGCAGTACTTC. It specifies CAINYDFYYEQYF.

At least ten counts were recorded for this clonotype. The chain carries TRBV6-4 and TRBJ2-1; TRBD1 or TRBD2 may be the D gene (5 bases each). The germline V gene encodes CDR1 MRHNA and CDR2 SNTAGT. CDR3 length: 15 residues. V shed 3 bases and J shed 7 bases, with 16 bases lying between them. The CDR3 is CASSEPGPAGNEQFF. CDR3 in DNA: TGTGCCAGCAGTGAGCCGGGGCCCGCAGGTAATGAGCAGTTCTTC.

By share, this clonotype ranks as medium-sized (0.01 to 0.1%). The genes are TRBV5-1 and TRBJ1-4, with TRBD1 matching over 7 bases. Germline CDR1 reads SGHRS; CDR2 reads YFSETQ. This CDR3 has 14 amino acids. Unmatched junction bases numbered 6, after V lost 3 bases and J lost 7 bases. The CDR3 spells CASSSATGSEKLFF. CDR3 DNA sequence: TGCGCCAGCAGCTCCGCGACAGGGAGTGAAAAACTGTTTTTT.

In this sample, this clonotype turned up many times. This rearrangement joins TRBV11-1 to TRBJ2-1; possibly TRBD2 for D (6 bases). The CDR3 spans 15 residues. Trimming took off 2 bases at V and 8 bases at J, with 16 bases between the two ends. Germline V gene lookup returns CDR1 SGHAT and CDR2 FQDESV (reference sequence). This CDR3 is CASSLPRLGGHEQFF. The CDR3, as DNA: TGTGCCAGCAGCTTACCCCGGCTGGGAGGCCATGAGCAGTTCTTC.

This clonotype was seen many times. The genes are TRBV20-1 and TRBJ2-7; TRBD2 agrees at 9 bases. J was trimmed by 6 bases and V by 0 bases; bases with no gene match: 6. CDR1 DFQATT and CDR2 SNEGSKA come from the germline V gene (reference sequence). The CDR3 extends over 14 amino acids. CDR3 DNA sequence: TGCAGTGCTAGAGATCCCCTAGCGGGATCCGAGCAGTACTTC. Translation gives CSARDPLAGSEQYF.

This clonotype was seen repeatedly, ten times or more. This sequence joins TRBV6-2 or TRBV6-3 and TRBJ2-7, with TRBD1 matching over 12 bases. From germline, CDR1 is MNHEY and CDR2 SVGEGT. V trimming: 4 bases; J trimming: 4 bases; junction bases outside the gene matches: 8. There are 16 residues in the CDR3. CDR3 DNA: TGTGCCAGCAGTTCCCCGGGACAGGGGGCGCGTTACGAGCAGTACTTC. This translates into CASSSPGQGARYEQYF.

This clonotype has a count of ten or more. The chain recombines TRBV5-5 with TRBJ2-3; D unclear. V dropped 2 bases and J dropped 4 bases, with 8 bases sitting between them. The CDR3 extends over 13 amino acids. Germline values: CDR1 SGHKS, CDR2 YYEKEE (reference sequence). The CDR3 region has the DNA TGTGCCAGCAGCTTTGCAGAGGCAGATACGCAGTATTTT. It specifies CASSFAEADTQYF.

This clonotype was seen repeatedly, ten times or more. The gene calls are TRBV7-2 and TRBJ2-1; D might be TRBD1 (6 bases). V was pared by 5 bases and J by 2 bases, with 16 bases between. CDR1 SGHTA and CDR2 FQGNSA come from the germline V gene. The CDR3 is made up of 16 amino acids. The CDR3 spells CASSVPRGGPYNEQFF. CDR3 sequence (DNA): TGTGCCAGCAGCGTCCCCAGGGGTGGGCCCTACAATGAGCAGTTCTTC.

This clonotype was counted ten times or more. The chain links TRBV6-5 to TRBJ1-5; D is undetermined. The CDR3 is made up of 13 amino acids. Germline lookup yields CDR1 MNHEY and CDR2 SVGAGI. V dropped 6 bases and J dropped 4 bases, with 10 bases sitting between them. The CDR3 spells CASRAAQNQPQHF. In nucleotides, the CDR3 is TGTGCCAGCAGGGCAGCACAAAATCAGCCCCAGCATTTT.

This clonotype has ten or more counts. The gene calls are TRBV7-2 and TRBJ2-3, with 8 bases aligning to TRBD1. Losses at the gene ends were 5 bases for V and 1 base for J; bases not matched to a gene: 5. Looked up from germline, CDR1 is SGHTA and CDR2 is FQGNSA. This CDR3 is built from 15 residues. Here the CDR3 DNA reads TGTGCCAGCAGCCCGGACAGGGCCCGCACAGATACGCAGTATTTT. Protein sequence: CASSPDRARTDTQYF. The full variable domain, in which reference TRBV7-2 and TRBJ2-3 provide the parts outside the CDR3, is GAGVSQSPSNKVTEKGKDVELRCDPISGHTALYWYRQSLGQGLEFLIYFQGNSAPDKSGLPSDRFSAERTGGSVSTLTIQRTQQEDSAVYLCASSPDRARTDTQYFGPGTRLTVL.

The chain recombines TRBV5-1 with TRBJ2-3; unclear D gene. Germline V gene sequence: CDR1 SGHRS, CDR2 YFSETQ. The CDR3 has 9 residues. Written as DNA, the CDR3 is TGCGAAAACACAGATACGCAGTATTTT. It yields the protein CENTDTQYF.

The table lists this clonotype with many counts. The rearrangement joins TRBV20-1 to TRBJ2-2; TRBD2 is a possible D gene (5 bases). The germline V gene encodes CDR1 DFQATT and CDR2 SNEGSKA (reference sequence). Trimming removed 2 bases at V and 3 bases at J, with 7 bases between. This CDR3 has 13 amino acids. The CDR3: CSARTRYTGELFF. The DNA for the CDR3 is TGCAGTGCTAGAACTAGATACACCGGGGAGCTGTTTTTT.

This clonotype showed up many times. DNA of the CDR3: TGCAGTGCCCGGACAGGGCCCGGGGAGCTGTTTTTT. Protein sequence: CSARTGPGELFF. The rearrangement uses TRBV20-1 and TRBJ2-2; 8 bases are a match to TRBD1. V dropped 6 bases and J dropped 6; count of bases not matched to a gene: 3. Germline CDR1 reads DFQATT; CDR2 reads SNEGSKA (reference sequence). The CDR3 sequence is 12 residues long.

This clonotype came up many times. V and J are TRBV5-6 and TRBJ2-3; 11 bases align to TRBD2. The CDR3 runs to 16 residues. The V gene's germline CDR1 is SGHDT and CDR2 YYEEEE. V lost 3 bases to trimming and J lost 6 bases; unmatched junction nucleotides: 9. CDR3 sequence (DNA): TGTGCCAGCAGCTGGGGTCTAGCGGGAGGTGAGGATACGCAGTATTTT. Its protein product is CASSWGLAGGEDTQYF.

In its sample, this clonotype ranks as medium-sized. The V call is TRBV4-3, the J call TRBJ1-2, with D perhaps matching TRBD1 (6 bases). In germline, CDR1 is LGHNA, CDR2 YSLEER. V was clipped by 1 base and J by 2 bases, with 17 bases between them. CDR3 length: 17 amino acids. The CDR3 is CASSQAPNRERNYGYTF. The DNA of the CDR3 is TGCGCCAGCAGCCAAGCCCCGAACAGGGAGCGAAACTATGGCTACACCTTC.

By proportion, this clonotype is medium-sized (0.01 to 0.1%). This chain links TRBV5-1 with TRBJ2-7; TRBD2 is a possible D gene (5 bases). This CDR3 is built from 13 residues. Trimming removed 0 bases from V and 6 bases from J, with 10 bases in between. In germline, CDR1 is SGHRS, CDR2 YFSETQ. The chain's CDR3 is CASSLVAGGEQYF. In DNA, the CDR3 is TGCGCCAGCAGCTTGGTTGCAGGAGGCGAGCAGTACTTC.

This clonotype was seen repeatedly, ten times or more. The chain links TRBV12-3 or TRBV12-4 to TRBJ2-5; 7 bases are shared with TRBD2. The CDR3 has 15 residues. J gave up 4 bases and V 5 bases, and 10 bases lay outside the gene matches. In nucleotides, the CDR3 is TGTGCCAGCAGTAGTGTACAGCGGGGAGCAGAGACCCAGTACTTC. Translated, it gives CASSSVQRGAETQYF.

In its sample, this clonotype was seen many times. This chain connects TRBV19 to TRBJ1-5; D gene unclear. Trimming took off 5 bases at V and 0 bases at J, with 17 bases between the two ends. The CDR3 runs 17 residues. In germline, CDR1 is LNHDA, CDR2 SQIVND (reference sequence). Written as DNA, the CDR3 is TGTGCCAGTAGTGCAGCCGGGCTACTCCTTAGCAATCAGCCCCAGCATTTT. It specifies CASSAAGLLLSNQPQHF.

In this sample, this clonotype turned up a few times. The chain joins TRBV5-1 to TRBJ2-2; a possible D gene is TRBD2 (6 bases). The CDR3 has 15 amino acids. V was pared by 4 bases and J by 0 bases, with 10 bases between. Germline values: CDR1 SGHRS, CDR2 YFSETQ. The CDR3 coding sequence is TGCGCCAGCAGCCCCGGGACTCCGAACACCGGGGAGCTGTTTTTT. Its protein product is CASSPGTPNTGELFF.